These 3 T cell receptor beta chains were sequenced from one sample in a study of blood T cell repertoires in COVID-19. Libraries were prepared by immunoSEQ multiplex PCR; TCRdb keeps only in-frame clonotypes and omits some of them. The table has approximately 210,000 clones, approximately 87% seen once. Specimen: peripheral blood. These receptors all come from a woman in her 70s with active or convalescent COVID-19.

This clone was seen a single time. The rearrangement links TRBV2 to TRBJ1-1; D is unclear. The CDR3 is made up of 12 amino acids. Germline lookup yields CDR1 SNHLY and CDR2 FYNNEI. Trimming took 6 bases from V and 7 from J, leaving 12 bases between them. The CDR3 reads CASSREEFEAFF. The CDR3 DNA is TGTGCCAGCAGCCGGGAGGAGTTTGAAGCTTTCTTT.

J is TRBJ1-3 and V is TRBV28; the D gene is possibly TRBD1 (6 bases). The length of the CDR3 is 14 residues. Germline CDR1 is MDHEN and CDR2 is SYDVKM. Trimming stripped 2 bases from V and 2 bases from J, with 7 bases between. The CDR3: CASSLQGTGNTIYF. The CDR3 nucleotides read TGTGCCAGCAGTTTACAGGGGACTGGAAACACCATATATTTT.

V gene TRBV30 combines with J gene TRBJ2-5; 12 nucleotides line up with TRBD2. This CDR3 contains 15 residues. The trim removed 2 bases at V and 1 base at J, leaving 2 bases unmatched. The V gene's germline CDR1 is GTSNPN and CDR2 SVGIG (reference sequence). The CDR3 DNA reads TGTGCCTGGAGTAGACTAGCGGGGGCCCAAGAGACCCAGTACTTC. Translation: CAWSRLAGAQETQYF.